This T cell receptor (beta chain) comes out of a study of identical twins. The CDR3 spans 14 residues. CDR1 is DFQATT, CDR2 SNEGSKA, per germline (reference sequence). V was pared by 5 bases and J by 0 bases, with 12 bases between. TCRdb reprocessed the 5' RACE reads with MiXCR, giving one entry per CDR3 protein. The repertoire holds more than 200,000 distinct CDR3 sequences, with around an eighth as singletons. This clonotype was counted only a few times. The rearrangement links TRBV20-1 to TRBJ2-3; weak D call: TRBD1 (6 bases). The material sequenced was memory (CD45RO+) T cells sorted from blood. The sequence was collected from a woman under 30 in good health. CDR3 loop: CSALGAASTDTQYF. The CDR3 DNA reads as TGCAGTGCTCTGGGGGCGGCTAGCACAGATACGCAGTATTTT.